This entry features one T cell receptor (beta chain) sequence. Its antigen is not identified. The validation cohort, a group of 120 or so subjects, included the donors and was separate from the approximately 670-subject first cohort. This sample is drawn from a study of cytomegalovirus exposure and HLA in healthy donors. Study-level information: The same platform was used for the roughly 130 validation repertoires and the approximately 700 first-cohort repertoires, a later analysis reported. General study results and limits: Associated with cytomegalovirus, according to the listing, were some 150 TCR beta chains.

Assay used: immunoSEQ multiplex PCR; TCRdb lists only in-frame clones, some missing. The table records some 350,000 clones, around 87% of them present only once. The receptor was derived from a woman in her twenties or thirties in good health and CMV-seropositive. Sample: PBMCs.

The CDR3 is CASRLGDTEAFF. The CDR3 DNA reads as TGTGCCAGCAGGCTGGGGGACACTGAAGCTTTCTTT. The rearrangement joins TRBV6-5 to TRBJ1-1; a possible D gene is TRBD1 (5 bases). This CDR3 comprises 12 residues. Germline values: CDR1 MNHEY, CDR2 SVGAGI. The V end lost 6 bases, the J end lost 3 bases, and 8 bases lay between the germline ends.